This paragraph covers one TCR beta chain sequence. Its cognate antigen is unknown. The sample comes from a study of shared clonotypes between healthy human individuals. The repertoire was sequenced with immunoSEQ multiplex PCR; TCRdb's copy has only in-frame clones and lacks some. The top ten hold 0.3% to 0.45% of the sample, which has approximately 1.5 million clones, approximately 98.5% seen once. CDR1 and CDR2 (germline): SGHTA, FQGNSA. The length of the CDR3 is 15 residues. Trimming removed 5 bases from V and 7 bases from J; junction bases left unmatched: 8. Study conclusions and caveats: In the sorted subsets, rarefaction showed sequencing was incomplete despite large depth.

V usage is TRBV7-2 and J usage is TRBJ2-1, with TRBD1 matching 10 bases. The sample consisted of naive CD4+ T cells sorted from blood. Subset specified: CD45RA+ positively selected. The source is a man aged 30 to 45 in good health. The CDR3: CASSNRDRGSNEQFF. The CDR3 DNA follows: TGTGCCAGCAGCAACCGGGACAGGGGTTCGAATGAGCAGTTCTTC.